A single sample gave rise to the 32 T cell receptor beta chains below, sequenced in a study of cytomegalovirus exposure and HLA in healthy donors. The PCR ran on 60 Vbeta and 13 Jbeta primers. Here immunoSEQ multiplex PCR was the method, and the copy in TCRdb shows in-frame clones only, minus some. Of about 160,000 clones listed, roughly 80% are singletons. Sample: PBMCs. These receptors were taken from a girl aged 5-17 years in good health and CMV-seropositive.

CDR3: CASSLGAGGYSYEQYF. CDR3 DNA sequence: TGTGCCAGCAGCTTAGGCGCCGGGGGGTACTCCTACGAGCAGTACTTC. This chain joins TRBV7-2 and TRBJ2-7; 7 nucleotides align to TRBD2. This CDR3 region has 16 residues. Germline loops: CDR1 SGHTA, CDR2 FQGNSA. The ends lost 1 base at V and 0 bases at J; junction bases unmatched: 6.

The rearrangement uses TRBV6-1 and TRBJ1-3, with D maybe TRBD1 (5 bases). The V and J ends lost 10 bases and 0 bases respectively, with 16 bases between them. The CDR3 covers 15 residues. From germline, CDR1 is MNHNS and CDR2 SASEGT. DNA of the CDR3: TGTGCCACCTCTGAGCGACAGAGCTCTGGAAACACCATATATTTT. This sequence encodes CATSERQSSGNTIYF.

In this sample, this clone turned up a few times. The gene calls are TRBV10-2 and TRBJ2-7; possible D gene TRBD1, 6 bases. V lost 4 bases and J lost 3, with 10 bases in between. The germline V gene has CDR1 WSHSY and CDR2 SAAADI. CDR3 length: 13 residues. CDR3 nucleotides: TGCGCCAGCAGTGTGACAGGTAGCTACGAGCAGTACTTC. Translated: CASSVTGSYEQYF.

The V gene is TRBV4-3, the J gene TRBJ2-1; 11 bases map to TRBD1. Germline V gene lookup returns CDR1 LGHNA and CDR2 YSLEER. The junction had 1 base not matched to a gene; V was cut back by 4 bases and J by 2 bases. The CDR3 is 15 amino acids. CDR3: CASSPDRGPYNEQFF. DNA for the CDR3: TGCGCCAGCAGCCCGGACAGGGGGCCCTACAATGAGCAGTTCTTC.

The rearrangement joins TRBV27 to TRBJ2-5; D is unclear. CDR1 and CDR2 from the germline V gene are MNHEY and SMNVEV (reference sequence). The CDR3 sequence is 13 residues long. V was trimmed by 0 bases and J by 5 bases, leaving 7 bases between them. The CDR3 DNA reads TGTGCCAGCAGTTTATCCGGGTTGGAGACCCAGTACTTC. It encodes CASSLSGLETQYF.

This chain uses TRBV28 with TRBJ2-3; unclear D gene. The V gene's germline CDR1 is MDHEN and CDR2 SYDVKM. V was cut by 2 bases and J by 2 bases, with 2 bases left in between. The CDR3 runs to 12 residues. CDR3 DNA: TGTGCCAGCAGTTTACTCACAGATACGCAGTATTTT. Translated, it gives CASSLLTDTQYF.

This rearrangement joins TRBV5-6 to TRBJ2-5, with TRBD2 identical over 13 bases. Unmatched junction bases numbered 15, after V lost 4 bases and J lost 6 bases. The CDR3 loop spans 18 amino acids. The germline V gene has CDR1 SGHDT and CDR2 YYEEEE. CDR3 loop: CASSPKNPPGLAGKTQYF. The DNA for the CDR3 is TGTGCCAGCAGCCCAAAAAACCCCCCGGGACTAGCGGGAAAGACCCAGTACTTC.

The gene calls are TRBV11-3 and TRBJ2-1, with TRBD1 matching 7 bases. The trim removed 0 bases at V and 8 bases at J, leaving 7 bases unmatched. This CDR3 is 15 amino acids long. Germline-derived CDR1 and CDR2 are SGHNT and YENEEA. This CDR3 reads CASSLDGTGDHEQFF. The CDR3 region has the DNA TGTGCCAGCAGCTTAGACGGAACAGGGGACCATGAGCAGTTCTTC.

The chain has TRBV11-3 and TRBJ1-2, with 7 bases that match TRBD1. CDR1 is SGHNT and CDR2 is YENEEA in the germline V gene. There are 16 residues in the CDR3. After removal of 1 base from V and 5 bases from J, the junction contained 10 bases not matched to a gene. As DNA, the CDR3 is TGTGCCAGCAGCTTAGTCCGATACAGGGGAATGTATGGCTACACCTTC. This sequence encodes CASSLVRYRGMYGYTF. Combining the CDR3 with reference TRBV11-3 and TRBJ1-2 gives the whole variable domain EAGVVQSPRYKIIEKKQPVAFWCNPISGHNTLYWYLQNLGQGPELLIRYENEEAVDDSQLPKDRFSAERLKGVDSTLKIQPAELGDSAVYLCASSLVRYRGMYGYTFGSGTRLTVV.

The CDR3 is CASSPRSSGRYNEQFF. In nucleotides, the CDR3 is TGTGCCAGCAGTCCGCGTTCTAGCGGGAGGTACAATGAGCAGTTCTTC. This chain joins TRBV27 and TRBJ2-1; TRBD2 agrees at 11 bases. The germline gives CDR1 MNHEY, CDR2 SMNVEV (reference sequence). There are 16 residues in the CDR3. J was trimmed by 4 bases and V by 5 bases; bases with no gene match: 7.

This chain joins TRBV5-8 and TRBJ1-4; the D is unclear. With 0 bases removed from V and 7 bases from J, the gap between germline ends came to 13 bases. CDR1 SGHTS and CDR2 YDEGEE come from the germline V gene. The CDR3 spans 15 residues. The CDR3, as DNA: TGTGCCAGCAGCTTGGGCGGGCGAAGGTCTGAAAAACTGTTTTTT. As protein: CASSLGGRRSEKLFF.

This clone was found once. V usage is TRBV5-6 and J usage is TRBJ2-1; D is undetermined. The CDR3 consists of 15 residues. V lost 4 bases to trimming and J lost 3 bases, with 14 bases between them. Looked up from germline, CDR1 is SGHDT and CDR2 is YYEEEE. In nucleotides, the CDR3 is TGTGCCAGCAGCCCCTTAGCCTTACTCTACAATGAGCAGTTCTTC. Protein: CASSPLALLYNEQFF.

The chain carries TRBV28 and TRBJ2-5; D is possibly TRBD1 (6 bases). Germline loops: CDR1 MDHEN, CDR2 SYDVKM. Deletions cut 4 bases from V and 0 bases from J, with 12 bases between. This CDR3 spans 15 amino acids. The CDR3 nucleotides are TGTGCCAGCAGTTGGGGGCAGAGATACCAAGAGACCCAGTACTTC. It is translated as CASSWGQRYQETQYF.

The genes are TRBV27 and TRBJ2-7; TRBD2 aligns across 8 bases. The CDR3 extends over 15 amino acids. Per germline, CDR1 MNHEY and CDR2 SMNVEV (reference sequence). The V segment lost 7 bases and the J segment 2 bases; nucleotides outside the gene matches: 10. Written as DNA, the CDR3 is TGTGCCAGCAAAGTAACTCCAGCGGGAGCCTACGAGCAGTACTTC. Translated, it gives CASKVTPAGAYEQYF.

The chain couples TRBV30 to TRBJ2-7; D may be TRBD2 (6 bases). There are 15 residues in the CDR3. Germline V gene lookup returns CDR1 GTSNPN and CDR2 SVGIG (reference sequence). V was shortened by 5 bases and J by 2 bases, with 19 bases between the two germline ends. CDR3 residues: CAWGPAGMGTYEQYF. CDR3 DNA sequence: TGTGCCTGGGGCCCCGCGGGGATGGGGACCTACGAGCAGTACTTC.

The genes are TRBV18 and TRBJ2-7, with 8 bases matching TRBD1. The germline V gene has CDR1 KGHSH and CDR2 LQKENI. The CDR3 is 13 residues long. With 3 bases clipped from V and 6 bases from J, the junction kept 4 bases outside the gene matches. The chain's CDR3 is CASSPRDRGEQYF. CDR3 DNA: TGTGCCAGCTCACCTCGCGACAGGGGCGAGCAGTACTTC.

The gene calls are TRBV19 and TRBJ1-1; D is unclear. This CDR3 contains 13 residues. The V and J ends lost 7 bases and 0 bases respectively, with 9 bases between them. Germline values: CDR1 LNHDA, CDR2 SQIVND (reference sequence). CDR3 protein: CASNVAVNTEAFF. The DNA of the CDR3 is TGTGCCAGTAATGTCGCGGTGAACACTGAAGCTTTCTTT.

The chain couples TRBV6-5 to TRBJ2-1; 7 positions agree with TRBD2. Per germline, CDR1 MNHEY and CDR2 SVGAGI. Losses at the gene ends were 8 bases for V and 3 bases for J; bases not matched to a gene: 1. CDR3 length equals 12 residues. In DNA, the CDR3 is TGTGCCAGCTCTAGCGGCTACAATGAGCAGTTCTTC. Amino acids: CASSSGYNEQFF.

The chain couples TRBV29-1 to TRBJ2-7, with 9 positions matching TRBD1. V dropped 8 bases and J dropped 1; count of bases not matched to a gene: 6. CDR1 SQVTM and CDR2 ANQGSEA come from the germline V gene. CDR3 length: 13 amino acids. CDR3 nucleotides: TGCAGCTCCAGGGACAGGGAGTCCTACGAGCAGTACTTC. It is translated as CSSRDRESYEQYF.

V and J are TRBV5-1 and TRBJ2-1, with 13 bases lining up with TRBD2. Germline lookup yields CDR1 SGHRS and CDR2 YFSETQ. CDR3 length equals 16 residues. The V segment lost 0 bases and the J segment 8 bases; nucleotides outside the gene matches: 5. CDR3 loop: CASSLAGLAGDHEQFF. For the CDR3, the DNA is TGCGCCAGCAGCTTGGCCGGACTAGCGGGAGACCATGAGCAGTTCTTC.

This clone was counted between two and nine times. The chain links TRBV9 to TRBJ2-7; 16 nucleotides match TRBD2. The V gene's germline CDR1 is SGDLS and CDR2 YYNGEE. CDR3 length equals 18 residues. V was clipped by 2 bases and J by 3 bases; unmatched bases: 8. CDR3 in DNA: TGTGCCAGCAGCGTCGAGGGACTAGCGGGAGGGCCGAACTACGAGCAGTACTTC. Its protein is CASSVEGLAGGPNYEQYF.

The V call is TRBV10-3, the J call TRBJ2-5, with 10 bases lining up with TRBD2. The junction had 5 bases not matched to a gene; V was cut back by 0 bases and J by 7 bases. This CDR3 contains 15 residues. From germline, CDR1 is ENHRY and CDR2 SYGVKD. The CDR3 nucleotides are TGTGCCATCAGTGAGTCTTCTAGCGGGGGAGGGACCCAGTACTTC. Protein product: CAISESSSGGGTQYF.

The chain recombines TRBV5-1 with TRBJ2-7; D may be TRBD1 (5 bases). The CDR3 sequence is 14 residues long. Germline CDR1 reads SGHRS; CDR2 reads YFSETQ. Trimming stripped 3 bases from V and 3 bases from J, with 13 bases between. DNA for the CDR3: TGCGCCAGCAGCTCATTGACAGAATACTACGAGCAGTACTTC. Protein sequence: CASSSLTEYYEQYF.

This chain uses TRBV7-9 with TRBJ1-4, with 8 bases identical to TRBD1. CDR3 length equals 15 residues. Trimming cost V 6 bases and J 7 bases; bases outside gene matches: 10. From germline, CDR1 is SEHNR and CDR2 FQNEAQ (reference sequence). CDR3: CASSSQADRAEKLFF. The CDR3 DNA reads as TGTGCCAGCAGTAGTCAAGCGGACAGGGCTGAAAAACTGTTTTTT. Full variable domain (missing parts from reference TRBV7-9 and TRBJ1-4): DTGVSQNPRHKITKRGQNVTFRCDPISEHNRLYWYRQTLGQGPEFLTYFQNEAQLEKSRLLSDRFSAERPKGSFSTLEIQRTEQGDSAMYLCASSSQADRAEKLFFGSGTQLSVL.

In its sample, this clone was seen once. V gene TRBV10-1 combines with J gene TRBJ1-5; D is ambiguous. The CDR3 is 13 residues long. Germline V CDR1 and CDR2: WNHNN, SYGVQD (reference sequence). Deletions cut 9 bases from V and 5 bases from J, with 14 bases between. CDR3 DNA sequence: TGCGCCAGACCGAAAGGAGCCGATCAGCCCCAGCATTTT. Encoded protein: CARPKGADQPQHF.

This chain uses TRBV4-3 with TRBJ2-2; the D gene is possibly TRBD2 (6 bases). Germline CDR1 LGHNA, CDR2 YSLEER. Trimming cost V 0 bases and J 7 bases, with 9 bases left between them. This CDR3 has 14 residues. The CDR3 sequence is CASSQERENGELFF. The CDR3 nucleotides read TGCGCCAGCAGCCAAGAACGGGAGAACGGGGAGCTGTTTTTT.

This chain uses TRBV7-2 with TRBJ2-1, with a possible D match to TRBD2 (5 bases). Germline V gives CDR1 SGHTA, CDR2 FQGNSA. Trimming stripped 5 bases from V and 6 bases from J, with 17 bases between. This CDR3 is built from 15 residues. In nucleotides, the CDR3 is TGTGCCAGCAGCCTTGGTCGGGGAAAATTCAATGAGCAGTTCTTC. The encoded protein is CASSLGRGKFNEQFF.

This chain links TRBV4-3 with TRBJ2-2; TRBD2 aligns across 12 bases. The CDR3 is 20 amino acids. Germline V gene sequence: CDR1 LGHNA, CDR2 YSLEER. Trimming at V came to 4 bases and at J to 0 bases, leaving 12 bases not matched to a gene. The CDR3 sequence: CASSPQSGTSGSTNTGELFF. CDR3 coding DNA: TGCGCCAGCAGCCCCCAATCCGGGACTAGCGGGTCTACGAACACCGGGGAGCTGTTTTTT.

The DNA of the CDR3 is TGTGCCAGTAGTCCACAGGGAAAGAGCAACACCGGGGAGCTGTTTTTT. Protein: CASSPQGKSNTGELFF. The V call is TRBV19, the J call TRBJ2-2, with D possibly matching TRBD1 (6 bases). The CDR3 covers 16 residues. Germline CDR1 and CDR2: LNHDA and SQIVND (reference sequence). Deletions cut 5 bases from V and 2 bases from J, with 15 bases between.

The CDR3 coding sequence is TGTGCCAGCAGCTCCGAGCCGGGACAGGGAGGGATGAAGGGCTACACCTTC. Its protein product is CASSSEPGQGGMKGYTF. This sequence joins TRBV5-4 and TRBJ1-2; 9 bases match TRBD1. Germline V gene lookup returns CDR1 SGHNT and CDR2 YYREEE (reference sequence). The J segment lost 8 bases and the V segment lost 3 bases, leaving 17 bases of the junction unmatched. CDR3 length: 17 residues.

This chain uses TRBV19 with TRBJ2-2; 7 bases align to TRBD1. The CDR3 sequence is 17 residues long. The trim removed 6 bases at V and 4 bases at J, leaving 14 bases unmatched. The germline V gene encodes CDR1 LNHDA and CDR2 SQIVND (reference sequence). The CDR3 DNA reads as TGTGCCAGTAGGCCCCCCGGACAGGTCCTTCTCACCGGGGAGCTGTTTTTT. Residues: CASRPPGQVLLTGELFF. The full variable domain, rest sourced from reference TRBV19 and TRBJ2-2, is DGGITQSPKYLFRKEGQNVTLSCEQNLNHDAMYWYRQDPGQGLRLIYYSQIVNDFQKGDIAEGYSVSREKKESFPLTVTSAQKNPTAFYLCASRPPGQVLLTGELFFGEGSRLTVL.

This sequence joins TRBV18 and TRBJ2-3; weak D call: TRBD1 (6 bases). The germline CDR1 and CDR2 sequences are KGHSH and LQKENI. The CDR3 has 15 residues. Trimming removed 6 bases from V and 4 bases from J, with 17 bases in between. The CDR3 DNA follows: TGTGCCAGCTCTCTACAGGGCTCTCCTCCAGATACGCAGTATTTT. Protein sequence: CASSLQGSPPDTQYF.